The sequence of this TCR beta chain was determined in a study of blood T cell repertoires in COVID-19. The germline V gene encodes CDR1 GTSNPN and CDR2 SVGIG (reference sequence). This CDR3 region has 13 residues. J lost 2 bases, V lost 5 bases, and 5 bases had no gene match. In the source study's methods: Estimated nucleated cell counts came from reference gene primer amplification. Sequencing used immunoSEQ multiplex PCR; TCRdb keeps in-frame clones, though not all of them. Clone size and V and J calls were adopted from that table, with D and trimming inferred from the DNA. This sample has some 180,000 clones; 70% to 90% occur once, and the top ten carry roughly 21%.

The sequencing input was peripheral blood. The receptor's source is a man aged 60-69 years with active or convalescent COVID-19. The chain uses TRBV30 and TRBJ2-7; 8 positions agree with TRBD2. This CDR3 reads CAWGTSVAYEQYF. The CDR3 DNA reads TGTGCCTGGGGGACTAGTGTTGCCTACGAGCAGTACTTC.